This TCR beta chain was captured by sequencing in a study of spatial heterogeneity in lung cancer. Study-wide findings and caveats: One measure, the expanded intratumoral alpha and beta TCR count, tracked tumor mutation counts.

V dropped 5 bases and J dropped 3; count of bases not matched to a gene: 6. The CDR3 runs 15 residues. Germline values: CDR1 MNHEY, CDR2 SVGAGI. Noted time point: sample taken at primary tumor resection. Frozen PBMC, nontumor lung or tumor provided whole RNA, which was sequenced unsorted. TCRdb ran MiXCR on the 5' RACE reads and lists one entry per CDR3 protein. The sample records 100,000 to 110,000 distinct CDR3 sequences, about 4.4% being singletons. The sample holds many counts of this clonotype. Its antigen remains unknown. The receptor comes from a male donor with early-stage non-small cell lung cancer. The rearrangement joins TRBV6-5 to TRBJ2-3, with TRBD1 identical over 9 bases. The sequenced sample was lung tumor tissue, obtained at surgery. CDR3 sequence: CASSARDRETDTQYF. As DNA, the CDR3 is TGTGCCAGCAGTGCCCGGGACAGGGAGACAGATACGCAGTATTTT.